The present T cell receptor beta chain was sequenced within a study of cytomegalovirus exposure and HLA in healthy donors. Study background: Clustering assigned around 77% of the roughly 370 genotyped donors to the Caucasian-associated ancestry cluster. Study outcomes and limitations: It was in a later analysis that TCR association rates were seen to vary by HLA locus, highest for DRB1 and lowest for HLA-C. In a later analysis, the majority of CMV-associated beta chains seemingly showed HLA restriction. A later analysis reportedly identified an Asian-associated ancestry cluster as carrying fewer N-insertions than the roughly 600-donor mean.

On this clone itself: Its antigen remains unknown.

Per germline, CDR1 MNHEY and CDR2 SMNVEV (reference sequence). The CDR3 covers 14 residues. Trimming shortened V by 2 bases and J by 3 bases, and 11 bases separated the two germline ends. PCR primers comprised 60 Vbeta and 13 Jbeta primers. Profiling relied on immunoSEQ multiplex PCR, and the TCRdb table lists in-frame clones only, not all of them. The data hold a few hundred thousand clones, with around nine tenths observed a single time. The sequence was obtained from a girl aged 2 to 10 in good health and CMV-seronegative. The genes are TRBV27 and TRBJ2-7, with D possibly being TRBD1 (5 bases). The specimen sequenced was PBMCs. Here the CDR3 reads CASSLQGPLYEQYF. CDR3 sequence (DNA): TGTGCCAGCAGTTTACAGGGCCCCCTCTACGAGCAGTACTTC.